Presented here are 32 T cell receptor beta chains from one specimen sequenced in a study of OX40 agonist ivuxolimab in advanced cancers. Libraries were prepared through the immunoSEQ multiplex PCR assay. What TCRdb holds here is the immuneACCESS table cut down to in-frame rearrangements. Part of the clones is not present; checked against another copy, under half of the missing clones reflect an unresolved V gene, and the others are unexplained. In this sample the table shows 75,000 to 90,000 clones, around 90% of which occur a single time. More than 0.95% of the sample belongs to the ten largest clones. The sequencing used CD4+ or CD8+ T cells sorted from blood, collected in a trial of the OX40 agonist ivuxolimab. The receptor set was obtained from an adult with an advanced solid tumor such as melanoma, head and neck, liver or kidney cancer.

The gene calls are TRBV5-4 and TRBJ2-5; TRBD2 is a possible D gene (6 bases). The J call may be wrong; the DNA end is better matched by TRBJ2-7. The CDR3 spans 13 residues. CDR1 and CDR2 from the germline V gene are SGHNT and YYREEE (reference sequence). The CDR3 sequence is CASSQRDFYEQYF. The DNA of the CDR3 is TGTGCCAGCAGCCAAAGGGACTTCTACGAGCAGTACTTC.

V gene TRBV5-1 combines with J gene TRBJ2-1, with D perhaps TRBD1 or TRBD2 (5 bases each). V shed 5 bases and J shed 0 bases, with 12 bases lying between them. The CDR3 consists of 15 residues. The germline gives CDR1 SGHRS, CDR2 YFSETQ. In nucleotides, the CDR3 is TGCGCCAGCAGTTGGGACGGGCTCTCCTACAATGAGCAGTTCTTC. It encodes CASSWDGLSYNEQFF. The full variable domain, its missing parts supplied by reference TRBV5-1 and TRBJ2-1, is KAGVTQTPRYLIKTRGQQVTLSCSPISGHRSVSWYQQTPGQGLQFLFEYFSETQRNKGNFPGRFSGRQFSNSRSEMNVSTLELGDSALYLCASSWDGLSYNEQFFGPGTRLTVL.

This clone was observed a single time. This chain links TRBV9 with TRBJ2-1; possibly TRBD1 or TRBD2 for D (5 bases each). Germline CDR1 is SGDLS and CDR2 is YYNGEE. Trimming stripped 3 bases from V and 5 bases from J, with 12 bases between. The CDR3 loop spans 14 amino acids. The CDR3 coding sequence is TGTGCCAGCAGCGCGAGGGACCCGCACAATGAGCAGTTCTTC. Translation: CASSARDPHNEQFF.

This CDR3 reads CSVGKTKEQYF. The CDR3 DNA is TGCAGCGTTGGCAAGACAAAGGAGCAGTACTTC. The chain links TRBV29-1 to TRBJ2-7; D is unclear. Germline-derived CDR1 and CDR2 are SQVTM and ANQGSEA. V was cut by 4 bases and J by 7 bases, with 11 bases left in between. This CDR3 contains 11 residues.

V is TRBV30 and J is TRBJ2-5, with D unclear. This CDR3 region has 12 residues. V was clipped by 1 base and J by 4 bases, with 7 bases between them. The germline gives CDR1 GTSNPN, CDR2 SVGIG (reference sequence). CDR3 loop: CAWSALGETQYF. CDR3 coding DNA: TGTGCCTGGAGTGCTCTGGGAGAGACCCAGTACTTC.

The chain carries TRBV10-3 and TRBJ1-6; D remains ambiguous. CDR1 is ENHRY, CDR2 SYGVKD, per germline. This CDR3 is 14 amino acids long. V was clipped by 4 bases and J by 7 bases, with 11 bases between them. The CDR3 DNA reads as TGTGCCATCAGTGCGTTGGACTGGAATTCACCCCTCCACTTT. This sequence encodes CAISALDWNSPLHF.

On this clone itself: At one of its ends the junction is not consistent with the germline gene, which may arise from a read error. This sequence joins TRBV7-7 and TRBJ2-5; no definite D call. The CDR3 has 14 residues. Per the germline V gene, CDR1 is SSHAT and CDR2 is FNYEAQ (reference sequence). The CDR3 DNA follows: TGTGCTAGCAGCCATCAGCCGGGCCGGGAGACCCAGTACTTC. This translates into CASSHQPGRETQYF.

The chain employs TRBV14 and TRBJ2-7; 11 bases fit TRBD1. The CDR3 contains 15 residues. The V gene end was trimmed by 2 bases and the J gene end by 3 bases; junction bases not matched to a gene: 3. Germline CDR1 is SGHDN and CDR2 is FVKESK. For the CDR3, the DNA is TGTGCCAGCAGCCAATGGGGACAGGGGGTCTACGAGCAGTACTTC. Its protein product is CASSQWGQGVYEQYF.

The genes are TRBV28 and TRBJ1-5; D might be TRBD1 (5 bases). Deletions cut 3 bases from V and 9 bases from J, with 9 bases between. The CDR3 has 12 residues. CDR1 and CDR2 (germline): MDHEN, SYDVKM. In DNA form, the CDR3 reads TGTGCCAGCAGTTTCAGGGTGGGGCCCCAGCATTTT. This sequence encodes CASSFRVGPQHF.

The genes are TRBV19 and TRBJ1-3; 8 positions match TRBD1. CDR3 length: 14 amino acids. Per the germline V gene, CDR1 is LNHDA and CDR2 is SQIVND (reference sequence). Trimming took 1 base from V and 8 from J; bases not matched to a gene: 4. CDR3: CASSIADRGDTIYF. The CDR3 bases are TGTGCCAGTAGTATAGCCGACAGGGGTGACACCATATATTTT.

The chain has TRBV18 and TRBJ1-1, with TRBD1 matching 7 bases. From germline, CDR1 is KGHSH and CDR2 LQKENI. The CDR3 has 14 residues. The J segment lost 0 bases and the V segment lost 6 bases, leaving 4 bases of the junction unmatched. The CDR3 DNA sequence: TGTGCCAGCTCGCGGGACAGCCTGAACACTGAAGCTTTCTTT. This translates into CASSRDSLNTEAFF.

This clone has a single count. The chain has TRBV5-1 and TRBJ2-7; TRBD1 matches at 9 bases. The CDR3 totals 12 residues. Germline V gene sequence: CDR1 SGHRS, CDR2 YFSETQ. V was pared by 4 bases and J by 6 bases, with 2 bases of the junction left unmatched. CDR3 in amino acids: CASSTGQGEQYF. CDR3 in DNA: TGCGCCAGCAGCACGGGACAGGGCGAGCAGTACTTC.

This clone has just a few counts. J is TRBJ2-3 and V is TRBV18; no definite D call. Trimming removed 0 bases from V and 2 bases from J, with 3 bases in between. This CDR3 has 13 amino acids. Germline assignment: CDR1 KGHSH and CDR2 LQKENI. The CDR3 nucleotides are TGTGCCAGCTCACCACCGCACACAGATACGCAGTATTTT. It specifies CASSPPHTDTQYF. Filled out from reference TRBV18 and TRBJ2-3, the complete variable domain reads NAGVMQNPRHLVRRRGQEARLRCSPMKGHSHVYWYRQLPEEGLKFMVYLQKENIIDESGMPKERFSAEFPKEGPSILRIQQVVRGDSAAYFCASSPPHTDTQYFGPGTRLTVL.

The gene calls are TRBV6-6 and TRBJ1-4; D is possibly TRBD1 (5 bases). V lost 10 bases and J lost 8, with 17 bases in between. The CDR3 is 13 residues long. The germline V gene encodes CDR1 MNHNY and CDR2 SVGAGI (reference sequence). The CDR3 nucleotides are TGTGCCACACGCCGGGACGCAAAGGAAAAACTGTTTTTT. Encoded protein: CATRRDAKEKLFF.

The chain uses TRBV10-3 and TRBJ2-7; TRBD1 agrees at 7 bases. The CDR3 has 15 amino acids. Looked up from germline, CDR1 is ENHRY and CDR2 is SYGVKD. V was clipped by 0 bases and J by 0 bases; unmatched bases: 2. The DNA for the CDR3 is TGTGCCATCAGTGAGTCTACAGGGGACTCCTACGAGCAGTACTTC. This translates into CAISESTGDSYEQYF.

The CDR3 sequence: CASTLGGNNYGYTF. CDR3 nucleotides: TGTGCCAGCACCCTAGGAGGGAATAACTATGGCTACACCTTC. The chain carries TRBV2 and TRBJ1-2; D is undetermined. Trimming removed 7 bases at V and 1 base at J, with 13 bases between. The CDR3 spans 14 residues. Per germline, CDR1 SNHLY and CDR2 FYNNEI.

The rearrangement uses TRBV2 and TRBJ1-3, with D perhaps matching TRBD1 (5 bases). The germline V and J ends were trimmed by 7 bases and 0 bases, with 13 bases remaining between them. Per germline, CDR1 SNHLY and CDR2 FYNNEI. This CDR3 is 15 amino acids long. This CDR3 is CASTEGVLSGNTIYF. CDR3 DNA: TGTGCCAGCACCGAAGGGGTTCTCTCTGGAAACACCATATATTTT. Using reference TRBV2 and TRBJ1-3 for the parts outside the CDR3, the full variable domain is EPEVTQTPSHQVTQMGQEVILRCVPISNHLYFYWYRQILGQKVEFLVSFYNNEISEKSEIFDDQFSVERPDGSNFTLKIRSTKLEDSAMYFCASTEGVLSGNTIYFGEGSWLTVV.

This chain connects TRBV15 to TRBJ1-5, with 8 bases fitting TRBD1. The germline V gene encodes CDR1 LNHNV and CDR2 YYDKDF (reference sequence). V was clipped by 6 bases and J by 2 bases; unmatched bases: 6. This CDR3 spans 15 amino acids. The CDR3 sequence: CATRGAGGGNQPQHF. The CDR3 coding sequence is TGTGCCACCAGGGGAGCAGGGGGCGGCAATCAGCCCCAGCATTTT.

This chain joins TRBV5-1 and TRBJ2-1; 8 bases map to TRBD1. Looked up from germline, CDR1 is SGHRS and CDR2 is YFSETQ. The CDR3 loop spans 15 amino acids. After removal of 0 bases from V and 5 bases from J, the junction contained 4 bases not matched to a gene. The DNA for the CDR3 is TGCGCCAGCAGCTTGGAAGGGACAGGCGACAATGAGCAGTTCTTC. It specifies CASSLEGTGDNEQFF.

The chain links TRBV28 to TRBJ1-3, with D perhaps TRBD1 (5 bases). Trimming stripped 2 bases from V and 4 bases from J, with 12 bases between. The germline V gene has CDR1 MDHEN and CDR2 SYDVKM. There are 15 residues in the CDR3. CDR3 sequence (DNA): TGTGCCAGCAGTTTAAGGACACCGGGAGGAAACACCATATATTTT. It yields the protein CASSLRTPGGNTIYF.

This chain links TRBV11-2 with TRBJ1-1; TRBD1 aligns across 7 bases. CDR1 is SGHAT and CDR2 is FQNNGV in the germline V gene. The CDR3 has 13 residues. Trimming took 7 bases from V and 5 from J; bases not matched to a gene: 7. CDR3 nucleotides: TGTGCCAGCAAACAGGGGATGGGGACTGAAGCTTTCTTT. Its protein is CASKQGMGTEAFF.

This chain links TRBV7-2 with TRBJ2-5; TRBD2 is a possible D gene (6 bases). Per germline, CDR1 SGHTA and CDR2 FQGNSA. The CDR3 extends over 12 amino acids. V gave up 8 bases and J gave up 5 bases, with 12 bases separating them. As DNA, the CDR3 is TGTGCCAGCCGAGGGGCGGGGGAGACCCAGTACTTC. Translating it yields CASRGAGETQYF.

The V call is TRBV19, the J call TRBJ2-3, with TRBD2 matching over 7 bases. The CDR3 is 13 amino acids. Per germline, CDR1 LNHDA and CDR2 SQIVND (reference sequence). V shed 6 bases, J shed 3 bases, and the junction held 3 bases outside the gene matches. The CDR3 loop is CASRRTSTDTQYF. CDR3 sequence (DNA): TGTGCCAGTAGAAGGACTAGTACAGATACGCAGTATTTT.

The chain's CDR3 is CASGTTGGSGNTIYF. In DNA form, the CDR3 reads TGTGCCAGCGGTACCACAGGGGGCTCTGGAAACACCATATATTTT. This chain joins TRBV28 and TRBJ1-3, with TRBD1 identical over 8 bases. J gave up 0 bases and V 8 bases, and 6 bases lay outside the gene matches. Germline CDR1 is MDHEN and CDR2 is SYDVKM. The CDR3 spans 15 residues.

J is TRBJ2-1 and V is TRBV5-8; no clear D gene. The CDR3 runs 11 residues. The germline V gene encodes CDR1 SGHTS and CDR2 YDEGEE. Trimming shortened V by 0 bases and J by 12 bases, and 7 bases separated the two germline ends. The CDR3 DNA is TGTGCCAGCAGCTTGGACTTGCGGCAGTTCTTC. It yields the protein CASSLDLRQFF.

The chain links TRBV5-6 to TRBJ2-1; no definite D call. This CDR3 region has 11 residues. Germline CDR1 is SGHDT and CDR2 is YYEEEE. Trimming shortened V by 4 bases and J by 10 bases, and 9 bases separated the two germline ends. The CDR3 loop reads CASSLLREQFF. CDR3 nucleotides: TGTGCCAGCAGCCTACTGAGGGAGCAGTTCTTC.

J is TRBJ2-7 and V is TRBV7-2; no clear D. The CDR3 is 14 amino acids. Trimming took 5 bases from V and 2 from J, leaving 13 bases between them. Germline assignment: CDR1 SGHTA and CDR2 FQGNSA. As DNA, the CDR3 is TGTGCCAGCAGCCGATCGCCGGCAGCCTACGAGCAGTACTTC. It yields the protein CASSRSPAAYEQYF.

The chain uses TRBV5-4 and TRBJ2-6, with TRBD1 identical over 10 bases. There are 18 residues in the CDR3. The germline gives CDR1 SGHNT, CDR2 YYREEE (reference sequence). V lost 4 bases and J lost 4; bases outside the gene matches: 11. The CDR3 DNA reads TGTGCCAGCAGCGACCGGGACAGGGGACTTTCGGGGGCCAACGTCCTGACTTTC. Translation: CASSDRDRGLSGANVLTF.

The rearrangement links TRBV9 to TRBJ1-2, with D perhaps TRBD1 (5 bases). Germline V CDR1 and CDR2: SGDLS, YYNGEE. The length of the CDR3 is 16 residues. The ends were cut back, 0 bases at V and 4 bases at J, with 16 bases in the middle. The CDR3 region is CASSVEGRGSSYGYTF. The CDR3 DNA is TGTGCCAGCAGCGTAGAGGGTAGGGGTTCATCCTATGGCTACACCTTC.

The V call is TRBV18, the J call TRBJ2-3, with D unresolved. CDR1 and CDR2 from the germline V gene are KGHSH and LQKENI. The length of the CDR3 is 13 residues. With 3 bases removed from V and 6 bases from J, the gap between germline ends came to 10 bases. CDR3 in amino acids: CASSPTHGDTQYF. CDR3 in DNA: TGTGCCAGCTCACCGACACATGGTGATACGCAGTATTTT.

The CDR3 protein is CAWSVGMNEQFF. In DNA, the CDR3 is TGTGCCTGGAGTGTAGGGATGAATGAGCAGTTCTTC. V gene TRBV30 combines with J gene TRBJ2-1; D not certain. The CDR3 spans 12 residues. Germline-derived CDR1 and CDR2 are GTSNPN and SVGIG (reference sequence). Trimming took off 0 bases at V and 7 bases at J, with 7 bases between the two ends.

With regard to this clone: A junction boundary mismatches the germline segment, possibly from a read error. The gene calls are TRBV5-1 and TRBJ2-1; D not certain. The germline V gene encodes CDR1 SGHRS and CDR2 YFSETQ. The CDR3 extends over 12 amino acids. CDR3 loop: CASSLGKAPLVF. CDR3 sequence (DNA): TGCGCCAGCAGCTTGGGTAAGGCTCCGCTTGTCTTC.